A single sample is the source of the 31 T cell receptor beta chains below, sequenced in a study of blood T cell repertoires in COVID-19. Data came from immunoSEQ multiplex PCR; TCRdb stores just in-frame clones and leaves some out. This sample has 140,000 to 150,000 clones, with around 87% found just once. The source material was peripheral blood. The receptors come from a man aged 50 or older who had recovered from COVID-19.

The chain recombines TRBV2 with TRBJ1-2; tentative D call: TRBD1 (5 bases). Germline assignment: CDR1 SNHLY and CDR2 FYNNEI. Trimming took off 6 bases at V and 2 bases at J, with 16 bases between the two ends. The CDR3 is made up of 15 amino acids. The DNA of the CDR3 is TGTGCCAGCAGACTGGGGGACGGAGGGAACTATGGCTACACCTTC. Residues: CASRLGDGGNYGYTF.

The chain carries TRBV5-6 and TRBJ2-3, with TRBD1 as a possible D gene (5 bases). Looked up from germline, CDR1 is SGHDT and CDR2 is YYEEEE. Trimming removed 1 base from V and 3 bases from J, with 9 bases in between. The CDR3 is made up of 14 amino acids. CDR3: CASSLRRGTDTQYF. The CDR3 bases are TGTGCCAGCAGCTTGCGAAGGGGAACAGATACGCAGTATTTT.

V and J are TRBV5-1 and TRBJ2-1, with TRBD1 matching over 11 bases. Germline V CDR1 and CDR2: SGHRS, YFSETQ. This CDR3 region has 15 residues. V dropped 2 bases and J dropped 3; count of bases not matched to a gene: 1. The CDR3 bases are TGCGCCAGCAGCTTAGGGACAGGGGGCTACAATGAGCAGTTCTTC. Amino acid sequence: CASSLGTGGYNEQFF.

V and J are TRBV5-1 and TRBJ1-2; D is perhaps TRBD1 (6 bases). V was pared by 0 bases and J by 1 base, with 7 bases between. Looked up from germline, CDR1 is SGHRS and CDR2 is YFSETQ. This CDR3 comprises 14 residues. The CDR3 DNA is TGCGCCAGCAGCTTGGACAGGGTTAACTATGGCTACACCTTC. It specifies CASSLDRVNYGYTF.

The rearrangement uses TRBV12-3 or TRBV12-4 and TRBJ1-1; D is possibly TRBD1 (6 bases). V lost 5 bases to trimming and J lost 4 bases, with 11 bases between them. The CDR3 is 13 amino acids. The CDR3 loop is CASSVTGRTEAFF. The CDR3 nucleotides read TGTGCCAGCAGTGTGACAGGCCGCACTGAAGCTTTCTTT.

J is TRBJ2-5 and V is TRBV5-4, with 8 bases lining up with TRBD1. Trimming removed 4 bases from V and 5 bases from J; junction bases left unmatched: 7. The CDR3 runs to 14 residues. CDR1 and CDR2 (germline): SGHNT, YYREEE (reference sequence). The CDR3: CASSERTGWETQYF. For the CDR3, the DNA is TGTGCCAGCAGCGAAAGGACAGGGTGGGAGACCCAGTACTTC.

J is TRBJ1-5 and V is TRBV11-1; no clear D gene. Looked up from germline, CDR1 is SGHAT and CDR2 is FQDESV (reference sequence). CDR3 length: 13 residues. V was clipped by 3 bases and J by 7 bases, with 10 bases between them. The CDR3 sequence is CASSFWAGQPQHF. CDR3 DNA sequence: TGTGCCAGCAGCTTTTGGGCTGGACAGCCCCAGCATTTT.

The sample holds one count of this clone. J is TRBJ2-3 and V is TRBV7-2, with TRBD2 matching 7 bases. This CDR3 contains 16 residues. CDR1 is SGHTA and CDR2 is FQGNSA in the germline V gene. Losses at the gene ends were 1 base for V and 3 bases for J; bases not matched to a gene: 7. CDR3: CASSLEGREGTDTQYF. Here the CDR3 DNA reads TGTGCCAGCAGCTTAGAAGGCAGGGAGGGGACAGATACGCAGTATTTT. The full variable domain, completed using reference TRBV7-2 and TRBJ2-3, is GAGVSQSPSNKVTEKGKDVELRCDPISGHTALYWYRQSLGQGLEFLIYFQGNSAPDKSGLPSDRFSAERTGGSVSTLTIQRTQQEDSAVYLCASSLEGREGTDTQYFGPGTRLTVL.

The rearrangement links TRBV9 to TRBJ2-3; D ambiguous. There are 14 residues in the CDR3. The germline V gene encodes CDR1 SGDLS and CDR2 YYNGEE. V lost 5 bases to trimming and J lost 4 bases, with 14 bases between them. The CDR3 DNA is TGTGCCAGCAGGGTACAGACAAGTTCAGATACGCAGTATTTT. It is translated as CASRVQTSSDTQYF. Filled out from reference TRBV9 and TRBJ2-3, the complete variable domain reads DSGVTQTPKHLITATGQRVTLRCSPRSGDLSVYWYQQSLDQGLQFLIQYYNGEERAKGNILERFSAQQFPDLHSELNLSSLELGDSALYFCASRVQTSSDTQYFGPGTRLTVL.

J is TRBJ2-3 and V is TRBV15; no clear D gene. The CDR3 sequence is 15 residues long. Germline V gene lookup returns CDR1 LNHNV and CDR2 YYDKDF (reference sequence). V was clipped by 0 bases and J by 2 bases, with 9 bases between them. CDR3 coding DNA: TGTGCCACCAGCAGAGAACAAAGATACACAGATACGCAGTATTTT. This gives the protein CATSREQRYTDTQYF.

The table lists this clone with a few counts. V usage is TRBV6-2 or TRBV6-3 and J usage is TRBJ2-6; the D gene is possibly TRBD1 (5 bases). The germline CDR1 and CDR2 sequences are MNHEY and SVGEGT. V shed 2 bases and J shed 4 bases, with 9 bases lying between them. CDR3 length: 15 amino acids. The CDR3 nucleotides read TGTGCCAGCAGTTACCAGGGAAGCGGGGCCAACGTCCTGACTTTC. Residues: CASSYQGSGANVLTF.

The V gene is TRBV18, the J gene TRBJ1-1; 9 bases line up with TRBD1. Looked up from germline, CDR1 is KGHSH and CDR2 is LQKENI. V lost 4 bases, J lost 3 bases, and 9 bases stayed unmatched. This CDR3 has 16 residues. This CDR3 reads CASSLDRGGPHTEAFF. CDR3 in DNA: TGTGCCAGCTCACTCGACAGGGGGGGCCCACACACTGAAGCTTTCTTT.

The chain recombines TRBV4-3 with TRBJ1-3; D not resolved. Trimming removed 2 bases from V and 0 bases from J, with 14 bases in between. This CDR3 contains 17 residues. Germline-derived CDR1 and CDR2 are LGHNA and YSLEER. The CDR3, as DNA: TGCGCCAGCAGCCAAAGATGGGCCTTAAGCTCTGGAAACACCATATATTTT. Translation: CASSQRWALSSGNTIYF.

The chain joins TRBV4-3 to TRBJ2-7; 9 nucleotides match TRBD2. Germline lookup yields CDR1 LGHNA and CDR2 YSLEER. The J segment lost 0 bases and the V segment lost 0 bases, leaving 6 bases of the junction unmatched. This CDR3 region has 17 residues. The DNA for the CDR3 is TGCGCCAGCAGCCAAGATACCCCTAGCGGGGCCTCCTACGAGCAGTACTTC. It translates to CASSQDTPSGASYEQYF.

This clone was found once. This chain connects TRBV2 to TRBJ2-5, with D possibly matching TRBD2 (6 bases). Trimming stripped 2 bases from V and 4 bases from J, with 11 bases between. Germline CDR1 reads SNHLY; CDR2 reads FYNNEI. The CDR3 has 14 amino acids. Here the CDR3 reads CASSELGRRETQYF. DNA of the CDR3: TGTGCCAGCAGTGAATTAGGGAGGCGAGAGACCCAGTACTTC.

V usage is TRBV27 and J usage is TRBJ2-5; tentatively, D is TRBD1 (6 bases). Trimming removed 7 bases from V and 7 bases from J, with 16 bases in between. Germline V gene data show CDR1 as MNHEY and CDR2 as SMNVEV (reference sequence). CDR3 length: 13 amino acids. The CDR3 loop reads CASNLTGPTTQYF. The DNA of the CDR3 is TGTGCCAGCAACCTTACAGGGCCAACGACCCAGTACTTC.

The genes are TRBV5-8 and TRBJ2-5; 7 bases align to TRBD2. Trimming at V came to 7 bases and at J to 1 base, leaving 4 bases not matched to a gene. The CDR3 is made up of 13 amino acids. Germline lookup yields CDR1 SGHTS and CDR2 YDEGEE. CDR3 amino acids: CASGSSGQETQYF. CDR3 DNA sequence: TGTGCCAGCGGATCTAGCGGCCAAGAGACCCAGTACTTC.

The chain couples TRBV6-5 to TRBJ1-2; D ambiguous. V was pared by 6 bases and J by 6 bases, with 14 bases between. This CDR3 has 13 amino acids. Germline assignment: CDR1 MNHEY and CDR2 SVGAGI. The CDR3 region has the DNA TGTGCCAGCAGGGTACTCCGGGAAGATGGCTACACCTTC. It is translated as CASRVLREDGYTF.

The chain employs TRBV7-9 and TRBJ1-4; no clear D gene. The germline V gene has CDR1 SEHNR and CDR2 FQNEAQ (reference sequence). This CDR3 has 15 residues. The V end was cut by 5 bases, the J end by 3 bases, with 13 bases between. The CDR3 nucleotides are TGTGCCAGCAGCCCTCTGGGAGTCTCTAATGAAAAACTGTTTTTT. The encoded protein is CASSPLGVSNEKLFF. Combining the CDR3 with reference TRBV7-9 and TRBJ1-4 gives the whole variable domain DTGVSQNPRHKITKRGQNVTFRCDPISEHNRLYWYRQTLGQGPEFLTYFQNEAQLEKSRLLSDRFSAERPKGSFSTLEIQRTEQGDSAMYLCASSPLGVSNEKLFFGSGTQLSVL.

The chain employs TRBV7-9 and TRBJ2-3; possibly TRBD1 for D (6 bases). The CDR3 runs to 15 residues. V gave up 1 base and J gave up 5 bases, with 13 bases separating them. Germline V gene lookup returns CDR1 SEHNR and CDR2 FQNEAQ (reference sequence). The CDR3 loop reads CASSLEAGAGDTQYF. CDR3 nucleotide sequence: TGTGCCAGCAGCTTAGAGGCAGGGGCCGGAGATACGCAGTATTTT.

The gene calls are TRBV11-3 and TRBJ2-7; D gene ambiguous. The CDR3 runs 13 residues. CDR1 and CDR2 (germline): SGHNT, YENEEA. V lost 5 bases to trimming and J lost 1 base, with 9 bases between them. The chain's CDR3 is CASSNRRSYEQYF. For the CDR3, the DNA is TGTGCCAGCAGCAATCGGCGGTCCTACGAGCAGTACTTC.

The chain couples TRBV4-1 to TRBJ2-3; D gene unclear. The V gene's germline CDR1 is MGHRA and CDR2 YSYEKL. Trimming removed 3 bases at V and 5 bases at J, with 24 bases between. The CDR3 is 18 amino acids. In nucleotides, the CDR3 is TGCGCCAGCAGCCAGAGGCAACTTTTGGCAGCCGCCGGAGATACGCAGTATTTT. This translates into CASSQRQLLAAAGDTQYF.

The chain recombines TRBV4-3 with TRBJ2-1; D gene ambiguous. CDR1 and CDR2 from the germline V gene are LGHNA and YSLEER. The CDR3 length is 16 residues. Trimming removed 4 bases at V and 1 base at J, with 14 bases between. CDR3 region: CASSPSSRGSYNEQFF. CDR3 in DNA: TGCGCCAGCAGCCCAAGTTCGAGAGGATCCTACAATGAGCAGTTCTTC.

V is TRBV6-5 and J is TRBJ1-1; 9 bases fit TRBD1. The CDR3 contains 15 residues. With V trimmed by 8 bases and J by 4 bases, 11 bases remained unmatched. Per germline, CDR1 MNHEY and CDR2 SVGAGI. The CDR3 coding sequence is TGTGCCAGCGGATTATTTGGGACAGGGAGCACTGAAGCTTTCTTT. Encoded protein: CASGLFGTGSTEAFF.

The chain combines TRBV7-2 with TRBJ2-3; TRBD2 aligns across 7 bases. Germline V lookup: CDR1 SGHTA, CDR2 FQGNSA. CDR3 size: 16 residues. Trimming cost V 5 bases and J 2 bases; bases outside gene matches: 10. CDR3 sequence (DNA): TGTGCCAGCAGCCCCCTCCGGGGAGGGGCCACAGATACGCAGTATTTT. Translating gives CASSPLRGGATDTQYF.

V and J are TRBV4-2 and TRBJ1-1; weak D call: TRBD1 (6 bases). Germline CDR1 and CDR2: LGHNA and YNFKEQ. The CDR3 extends over 13 amino acids. V was cut by 3 bases and J by 7 bases, with 12 bases left in between. This CDR3 is CASSQFRGGEAFF. CDR3 coding DNA: TGTGCCAGCAGCCAGTTCAGGGGCGGTGAAGCTTTCTTT.

The chain recombines TRBV6-5 with TRBJ2-5, with TRBD1 matching over 10 bases. Germline CDR1 is MNHEY and CDR2 is SVGAGI. The CDR3 has 15 amino acids. V was pared by 0 bases and J by 5 bases, with 3 bases of the junction left unmatched. In nucleotides, the CDR3 is TGTGCCAGCAGTTACTCGACAGGGGGCGGGGAGACCCAGTACTTC. This sequence encodes CASSYSTGGGETQYF.

The J gene is TRBJ2-7, the V gene TRBV6-5, with D perhaps matching TRBD1 (8 bases). The CDR3 length is 13 residues. V lost 11 bases to trimming and J lost 2 bases, with 16 bases between them. Germline CDR1 is MNHEY and CDR2 is SVGAGI. The CDR3, as DNA: TGTGCCCGGGAGGACAGGGTGCCCTACGAGCAGTACTTC. It translates to CAREDRVPYEQYF.

The J gene is TRBJ2-3, the V gene TRBV27; 10 bases are shared with TRBD1. The V segment lost 2 bases and the J segment 6 bases; nucleotides outside the gene matches: 5. In germline, CDR1 is MNHEY, CDR2 SMNVEV (reference sequence). CDR3 length: 15 amino acids. The CDR3 DNA follows: TGTGCCAGCAGTTTAAGCGGGACAGGGGCGGATACGCAGTATTTT. It codes for CASSLSGTGADTQYF.

The chain combines TRBV30 with TRBJ1-2; tentatively, D is TRBD1 (6 bases). CDR1 GTSNPN and CDR2 SVGIG come from the germline V gene (reference sequence). The CDR3 has 13 amino acids. V gave up 5 bases and J gave up 1 base, with 11 bases separating them. The chain's CDR3 is CAWATDSNYGYTF. The CDR3 nucleotides are TGTGCCTGGGCCACGGACAGTAACTATGGCTACACCTTC.

V usage is TRBV2 and J usage is TRBJ1-5, with a tentative D call TRBD1 (5 bases). The germline gives CDR1 SNHLY, CDR2 FYNNEI. V lost 5 bases and J 0 bases, leaving 11 bases between the germline ends. This CDR3 region has 15 residues. This CDR3 reads CASSYQGLSNQPQHF. The CDR3 DNA follows: TGTGCCAGCAGTTACCAGGGACTTAGCAATCAGCCCCAGCATTTT.